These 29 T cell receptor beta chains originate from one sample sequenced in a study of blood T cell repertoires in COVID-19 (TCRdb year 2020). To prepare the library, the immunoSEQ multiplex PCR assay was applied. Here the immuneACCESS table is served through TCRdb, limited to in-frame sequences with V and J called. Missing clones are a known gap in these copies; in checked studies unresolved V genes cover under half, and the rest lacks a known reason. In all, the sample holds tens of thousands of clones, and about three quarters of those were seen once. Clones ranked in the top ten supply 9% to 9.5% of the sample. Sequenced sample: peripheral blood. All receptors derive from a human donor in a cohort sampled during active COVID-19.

The CDR3 spells CASSLAGDSTDTQYF. The CDR3 DNA sequence: TGTGCCAGCAGCTTGGCAGGGGATAGCACAGATACGCAGTATTTT. The V call is TRBV12-1, the J call TRBJ2-3; the D call of TRBD1 is as the table states it, not checked on the DNA. TRBV12-1 is described as a pseudogene. This CDR3 contains 15 residues.

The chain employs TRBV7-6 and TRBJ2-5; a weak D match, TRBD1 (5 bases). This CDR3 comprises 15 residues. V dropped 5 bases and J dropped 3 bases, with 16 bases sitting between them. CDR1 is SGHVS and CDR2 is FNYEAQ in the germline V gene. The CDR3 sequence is CASSPTMDTEETQYF. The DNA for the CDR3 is TGTGCCAGCAGCCCTACTATGGACACCGAAGAGACCCAGTACTTC.

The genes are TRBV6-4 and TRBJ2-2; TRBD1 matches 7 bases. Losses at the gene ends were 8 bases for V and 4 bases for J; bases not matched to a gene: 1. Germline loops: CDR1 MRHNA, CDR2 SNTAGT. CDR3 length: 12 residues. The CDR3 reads CASAGGTGELFF. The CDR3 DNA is TGTGCCAGCGCAGGGGGCACCGGGGAGCTGTTTTTT.

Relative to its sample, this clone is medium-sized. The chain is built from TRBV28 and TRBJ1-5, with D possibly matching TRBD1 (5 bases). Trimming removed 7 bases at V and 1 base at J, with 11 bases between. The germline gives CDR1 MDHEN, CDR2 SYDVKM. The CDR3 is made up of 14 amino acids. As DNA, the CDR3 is TGTGCCAGCACCCTCAGGGTAAGCAATCAGCCCCAGCATTTT. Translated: CASTLRVSNQPQHF.

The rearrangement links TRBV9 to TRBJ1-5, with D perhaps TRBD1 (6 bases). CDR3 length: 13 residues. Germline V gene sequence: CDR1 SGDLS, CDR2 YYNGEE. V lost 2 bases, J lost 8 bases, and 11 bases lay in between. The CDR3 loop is CASSVQGFEPQHF. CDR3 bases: TGTGCCAGCAGCGTCCAGGGGTTCGAGCCCCAGCATTTT.

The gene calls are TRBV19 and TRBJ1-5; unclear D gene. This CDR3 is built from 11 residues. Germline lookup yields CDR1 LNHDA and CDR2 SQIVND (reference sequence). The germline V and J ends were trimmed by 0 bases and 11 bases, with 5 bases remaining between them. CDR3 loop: CASSIEQTQHF. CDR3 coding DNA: TGTGCCAGTAGTATAGAACAGACCCAGCATTTT.

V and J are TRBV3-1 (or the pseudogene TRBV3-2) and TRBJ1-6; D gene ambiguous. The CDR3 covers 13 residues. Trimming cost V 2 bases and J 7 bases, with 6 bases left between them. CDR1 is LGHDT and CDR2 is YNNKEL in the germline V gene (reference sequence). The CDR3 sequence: CASSQYRNSPLHF. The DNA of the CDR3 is TGTGCCAGCAGCCAATACAGAAATTCACCCCTCCACTTT.

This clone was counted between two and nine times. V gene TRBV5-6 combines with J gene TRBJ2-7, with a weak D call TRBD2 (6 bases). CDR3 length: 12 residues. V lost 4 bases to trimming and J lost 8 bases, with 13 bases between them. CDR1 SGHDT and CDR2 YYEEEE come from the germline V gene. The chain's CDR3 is CASSDGSLKQYF. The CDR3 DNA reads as TGTGCCAGCAGCGACGGGAGCTTGAAGCAGTACTTC.

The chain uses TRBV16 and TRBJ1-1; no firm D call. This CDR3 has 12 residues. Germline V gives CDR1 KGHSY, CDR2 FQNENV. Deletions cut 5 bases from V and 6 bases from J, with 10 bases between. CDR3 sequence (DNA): TGTGCCAGCAGCGTGTCGGTGGCTGAAGCTTTCTTT. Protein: CASSVSVAEAFF.

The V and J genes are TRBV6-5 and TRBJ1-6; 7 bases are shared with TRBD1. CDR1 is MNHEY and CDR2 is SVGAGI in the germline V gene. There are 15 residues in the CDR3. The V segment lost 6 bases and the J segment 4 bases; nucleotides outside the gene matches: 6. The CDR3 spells CASSRRTGYNSPLHF. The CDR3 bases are TGTGCCAGCAGCCGCCGGACAGGATATAATTCACCCCTCCACTTT.

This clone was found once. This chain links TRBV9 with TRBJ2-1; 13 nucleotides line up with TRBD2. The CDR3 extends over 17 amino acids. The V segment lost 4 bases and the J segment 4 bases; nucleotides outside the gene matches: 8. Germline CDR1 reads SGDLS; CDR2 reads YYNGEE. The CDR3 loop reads CASSPGLAGERYNEQFF. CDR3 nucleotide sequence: TGTGCCAGCAGCCCCGGACTAGCGGGAGAACGGTACAATGAGCAGTTCTTC.

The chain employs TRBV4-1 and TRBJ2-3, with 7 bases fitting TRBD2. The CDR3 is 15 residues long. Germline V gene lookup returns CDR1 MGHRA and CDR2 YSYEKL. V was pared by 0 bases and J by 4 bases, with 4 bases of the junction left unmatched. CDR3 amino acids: CASSQDGGSADTQYF. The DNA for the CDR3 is TGCGCCAGCAGCCAAGACGGGGGGTCGGCAGATACGCAGTATTTT.

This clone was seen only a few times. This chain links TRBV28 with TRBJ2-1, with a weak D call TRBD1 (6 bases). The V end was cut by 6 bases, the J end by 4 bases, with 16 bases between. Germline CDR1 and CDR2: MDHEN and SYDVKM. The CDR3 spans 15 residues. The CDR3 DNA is TGTGCCAGCAGGTTCGGGACACCGGGTTACAATGAGCAGTTCTTC. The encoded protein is CASRFGTPGYNEQFF.

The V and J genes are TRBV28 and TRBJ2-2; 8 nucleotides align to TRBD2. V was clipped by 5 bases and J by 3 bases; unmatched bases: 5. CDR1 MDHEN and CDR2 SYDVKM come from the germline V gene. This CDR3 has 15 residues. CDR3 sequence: CASSPREGYTGELFF. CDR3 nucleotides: TGTGCCAGCAGTCCCCGGGAGGGATACACCGGGGAGCTGTTTTTT.

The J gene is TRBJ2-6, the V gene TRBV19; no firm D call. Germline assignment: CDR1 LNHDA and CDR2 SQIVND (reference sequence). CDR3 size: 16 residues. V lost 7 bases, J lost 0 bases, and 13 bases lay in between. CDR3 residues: CASKNPGSSGANVLTF. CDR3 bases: TGTGCCAGTAAAAACCCCGGGTCCTCTGGGGCCAACGTCCTGACTTTC.

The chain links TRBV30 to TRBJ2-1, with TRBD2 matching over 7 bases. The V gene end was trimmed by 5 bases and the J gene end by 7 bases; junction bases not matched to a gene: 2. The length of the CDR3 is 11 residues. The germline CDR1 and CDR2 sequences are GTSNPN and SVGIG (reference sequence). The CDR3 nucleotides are TGTGCCTGGGGGGGAGGGAATGAGCAGTTCTTC. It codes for CAWGGGNEQFF.

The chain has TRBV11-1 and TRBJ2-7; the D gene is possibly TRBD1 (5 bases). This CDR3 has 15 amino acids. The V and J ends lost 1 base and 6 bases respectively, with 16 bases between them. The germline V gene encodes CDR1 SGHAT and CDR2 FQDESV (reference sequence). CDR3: CASSLVVSGIGEQYF. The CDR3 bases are TGTGCCAGCAGCTTAGTCGTCTCAGGGATCGGCGAGCAGTACTTC.

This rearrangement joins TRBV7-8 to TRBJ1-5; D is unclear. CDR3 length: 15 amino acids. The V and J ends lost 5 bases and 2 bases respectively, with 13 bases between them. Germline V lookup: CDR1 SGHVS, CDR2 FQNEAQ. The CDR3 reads CASSRGGVGNQPQHF. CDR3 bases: TGTGCCAGCAGCCGAGGCGGGGTCGGCAATCAGCCCCAGCATTTT. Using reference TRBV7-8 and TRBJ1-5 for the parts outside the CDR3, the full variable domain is GAGVSQSPRYKVAKRGQDVALRCDPISGHVSLFWYQQALGQGPEFLTYFQNEAQLDKSGLPSDRFFAERPEGSVSTLKIQRTQQEDSAVYLCASSRGGVGNQPQHFGDGTRLSIL.

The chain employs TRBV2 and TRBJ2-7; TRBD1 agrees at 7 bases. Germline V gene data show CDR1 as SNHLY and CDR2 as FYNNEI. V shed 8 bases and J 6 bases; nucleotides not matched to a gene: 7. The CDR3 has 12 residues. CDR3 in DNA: TGTGCCAGCCTGGACAGGCTTGGCGAGCAGTACTTC. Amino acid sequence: CASLDRLGEQYF. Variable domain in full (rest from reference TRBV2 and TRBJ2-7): EPEVTQTPSHQVTQMGQEVILRCVPISNHLYFYWYRQILGQKVEFLVSFYNNEISEKSEIFDDQFSVERPDGSNFTLKIRSTKLEDSAMYFCASLDRLGEQYFGPGTRLTVT.

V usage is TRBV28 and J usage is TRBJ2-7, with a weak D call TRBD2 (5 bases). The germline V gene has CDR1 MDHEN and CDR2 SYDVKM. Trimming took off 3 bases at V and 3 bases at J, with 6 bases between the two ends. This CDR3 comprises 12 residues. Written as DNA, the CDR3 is TGTGCCAGCAGTTTTGCGGGCTACGAGCAGTACTTC. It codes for CASSFAGYEQYF.

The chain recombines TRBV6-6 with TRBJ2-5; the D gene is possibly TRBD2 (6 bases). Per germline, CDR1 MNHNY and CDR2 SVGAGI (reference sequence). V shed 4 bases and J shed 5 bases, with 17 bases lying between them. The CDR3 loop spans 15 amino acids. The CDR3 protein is CASSSWEERQETQYF. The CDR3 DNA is TGTGCCAGCAGTTCGTGGGAGGAAAGGCAGGAGACCCAGTACTTC.

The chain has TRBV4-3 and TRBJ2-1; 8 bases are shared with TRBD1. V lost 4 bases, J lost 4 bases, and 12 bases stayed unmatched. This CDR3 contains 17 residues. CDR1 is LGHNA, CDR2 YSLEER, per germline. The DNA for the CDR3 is TGCGCCAGCAGCCCAAACTACCCCGGGACAGGTTACAATGAGCAGTTCTTC. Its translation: CASSPNYPGTGYNEQFF.

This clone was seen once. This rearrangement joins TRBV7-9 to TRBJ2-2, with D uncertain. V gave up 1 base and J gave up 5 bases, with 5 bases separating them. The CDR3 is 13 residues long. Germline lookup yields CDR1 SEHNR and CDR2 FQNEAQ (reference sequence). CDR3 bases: TGTGCCAGCAGCTTAGACAGAACCGGGGAGCTGTTTTTT. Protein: CASSLDRTGELFF.

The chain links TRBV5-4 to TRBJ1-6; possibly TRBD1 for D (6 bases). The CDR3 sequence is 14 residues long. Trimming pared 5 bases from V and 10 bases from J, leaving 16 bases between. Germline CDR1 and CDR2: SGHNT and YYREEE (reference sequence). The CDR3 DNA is TGTGCCAGCAGACTACAGGGAGTAGGATCACCCCTCCACTTT. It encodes CASRLQGVGSPLHF.

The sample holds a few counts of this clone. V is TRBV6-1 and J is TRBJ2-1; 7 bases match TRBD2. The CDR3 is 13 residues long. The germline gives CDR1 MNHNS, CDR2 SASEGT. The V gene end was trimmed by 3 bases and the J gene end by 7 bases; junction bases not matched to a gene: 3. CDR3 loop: CASSETSWNEQFF. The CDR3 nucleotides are TGTGCCAGCAGTGAGACTAGCTGGAATGAGCAGTTCTTC.

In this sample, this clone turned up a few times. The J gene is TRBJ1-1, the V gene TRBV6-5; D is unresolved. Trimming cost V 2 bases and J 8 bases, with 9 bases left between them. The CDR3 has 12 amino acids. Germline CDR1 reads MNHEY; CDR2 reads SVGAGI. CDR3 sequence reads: CASSYGSREAFF. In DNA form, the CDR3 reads TGTGCCAGCAGTTACGGGAGCCGAGAAGCTTTCTTT.

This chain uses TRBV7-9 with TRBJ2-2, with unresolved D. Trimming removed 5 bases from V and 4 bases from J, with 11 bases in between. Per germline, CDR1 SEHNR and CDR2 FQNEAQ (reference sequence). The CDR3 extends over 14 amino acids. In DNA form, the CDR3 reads TGTGCCAGCAGCCTCAACACCGCCACCGGGGAGCTGTTTTTT. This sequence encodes CASSLNTATGELFF.

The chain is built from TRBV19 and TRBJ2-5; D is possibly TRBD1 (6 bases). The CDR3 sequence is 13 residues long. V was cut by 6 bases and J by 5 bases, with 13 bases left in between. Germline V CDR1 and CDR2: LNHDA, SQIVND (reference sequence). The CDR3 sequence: CASSRGGLETQYF. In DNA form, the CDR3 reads TGTGCCAGTAGCCGAGGGGGTCTGGAGACCCAGTACTTC.

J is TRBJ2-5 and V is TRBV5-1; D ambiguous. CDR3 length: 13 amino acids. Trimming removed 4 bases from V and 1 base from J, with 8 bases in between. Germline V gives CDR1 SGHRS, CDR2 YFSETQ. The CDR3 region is CASSPGGQETQYF. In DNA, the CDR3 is TGCGCCAGCAGCCCCGGTGGCCAAGAGACCCAGTACTTC.